This entry describes one T cell receptor beta chain. Its target is not known. This entry comes from a study of blood T cells in healthy people across ages. Notes on the study in general: Older age coincided with a roughly linear decline in TCR beta diversity per million T cells. It was not known whether donors were CMV positive (a possible confounder of expanded clonotype changes). Strongly correlated with naive T cell percentage was TCR beta diversity.

Alongside a J-beta primer mix, a sample-barcoded 5' primer served in a second PCR lasting about 7 to 11 cycles. TCRdb independently ran MiXCR on the 5' RACE reads; one entry per CDR3 protein. The sample includes roughly 1.9 million distinct CDR3 sequences, roughly 43% of them seen just once. The source is a human donor in good health. The material sequenced was blood.

The CDR3 nucleotides are TGTGCCAGCAGTGAATGGGTCGCCTCGGGGTCCGGGGAGCTGTTTTTT. Translating gives CASSEWVASGSGELFF. V and J are TRBV6-1 and TRBJ2-2, with D maybe TRBD2 (5 bases). The CDR3 is 16 residues long. V lost 2 bases, J lost 6 bases, and 16 bases lay in between. Germline V CDR1 and CDR2: MNHNS, SASEGT.